This T cell receptor (beta chain) was found in a study of blood T cell repertoires in COVID-19. Study-level background: Samples of COVID-19 (acute and convalescent) were obtained from the United States, Italy and Spain.

Trimming removed 3 bases at V and 3 bases at J, with 11 bases between. Looked up from germline, CDR1 is SEHNR and CDR2 is FQNEAQ (reference sequence). The CDR3 loop spans 14 amino acids. Authors' processing steps: Amplification of reference gene primers was used by the study to estimate nucleated cell counts. Sequenced by immunoSEQ multiplex PCR; TCRdb stores in-frame clones only, minus some. That table furnishes V, J and clone size, whereas the DNA furnished D and trimming. The table includes hundreds of thousands of clones, approximately 85% detected once. The specimen sequenced was peripheral blood. J is TRBJ1-2 and V is TRBV7-9, with D possibly being TRBD1 (6 bases). This clonotype was obtained from a human donor in a cohort sampled during active COVID-19. The CDR3 spells CASSLGHKDYGYTF. The CDR3 DNA follows: TGTGCCAGCAGCTTGGGACATAAGGACTATGGCTACACCTTC.